Listed here is a single T cell receptor beta chain. No antigen is known for it. Base-call qualities are not available, and no considerably larger clone is one nucleotide away. Sequences SGHTA (CDR1) and FQGNSA (CDR2) are obtained from the germline V gene. Reading from cysteine to phenylalanine, the CDR3 counts 17 amino acids. Just CDR3 DNA is preserved here, 51 bases in frame from base 1. V is pared back by 1 base and J by 9 bases, with 19 bases lying between the germline termini. The record originates from a study of T cells in Graves' hyperthyroidism and ophthalmopathy (dated 2019 in TCRdb). Background on the whole study: Peripheral blood was collected at initial diagnosis, before any treatment. The paper describes TCR Vbeta CDR3 sequencing of 120 to 150 peripheral blood samples, made up of 40 to 45 ophthalmopathy patients, around 73 hyperthyroidism patients and roughly 17 progressor patients. The roughly 100 discovery patients were randomly divided into training and test sets at a 7:3 ratio. To identify distinguishing TCR V-J signatures, a discovery cohort of about 95 patients was used, comprising under 45 with Graves' ophthalmopathy and some 57 with stable Graves' hyperthyroidism. Prospective prediction of ophthalmopathy was tested in an independent validation cohort consisting of 18 hyperthyroidism patients and around 16 patients who later progressed to ophthalmopathy. The study also compared thyroid tissue and blood T-cell repertoires from roughly 6 Graves' hyperthyroidism patients. Following sampling, methimazole starting at 30 mg daily was given to hyperthyroidism patients, and high-dose intravenous methylprednisolone was given to ophthalmopathy patients.

In the ophthalmopathy patients, disease was moderately to severely active, with a Clinical Activity Score of 3 or more, a NOSPECS grade of 4 or more, and a duration of less than 3 months. Any patient with an uncontrolled infection, another autoimmune disease, pregnancy or lactation was excluded. Diagnoses relied on clinical symptoms, serum thyroxine and TRAb, thyroid ultrasound and orbital computed tomography. Ficoll-Paque density gradient centrifugation was used to isolate PBMCs from about 9.4 ml of fresh peripheral blood. Total RNA was extracted using Trizol reagent, and RNA quality was assessed on an Agilent 2100 Bioanalyzer. TCR beta CDR3 regions were amplified from RNA transcripts. The TCR CDR3 was subjected to a first round of RT-PCR using the HTBI primer set and the Qiagen OneStep RT-PCR kit. A second multiplex PCR round built the libraries, followed by size selection and purification. Libraries were sequenced paired-end with 100 bp reads on an Illumina HiSeq2000. On the authors' methods: SOAPnuke was used to process the raw data, throwing out any read that contained adapters or uncalled bases, had a mean Phred below 15, or lacked an exact constant-primer or identifier match. COPE v1.2.5 was used to merge high-quality paired reads, and clonotypes were defined as unique nucleotide sequences. MiTCR v1.1 was used to align the clonotypes against IMGT TRBV, TRBD and TRBJ reference segments. Only V-J combinations with frequency above 0.0001, covering about 99% of repertoires, were analysed. The TCS score was defined as F50 (clonal expansion) divided by E x V (chaos), with BLOSUM62-based TCRdist calculated between CDR3 peptides within each V-J. Welch's t-statistics and random forest reduced roughly 540 V-J features to 13, which were used in a naive Bayes classifier (R e1071). TCRdb itself trimmed the public reads at Q25 with fastp, ran MiXCR and retained productive beta chains. Rows are combined by CDR3 protein, so each entry shows the most common genes and DNA. These V and J calls are TCRdb output, not the study's own analysis. The sample table records 310,000 or so distinct CDR3 sequences; about a sixth of these occur just once. The top ten hold over 45% of the sample.

General study outcomes and caveats: Sample size was not statistically predetermined, and blinding of investigators to group allocation was not performed. Most expanded thyroid clonotypes (frequency above 0.001) were also detected in blood, a finding suggesting that blood repertoires may reflect thyroid immune responses. A 13 V-J signature model separated ophthalmopathy from stable hyperthyroidism, with 87.88% sensitivity and 81% to 83% specificity in cross-validation and 80%/75% in testing. In validation, the model predicted progression to ophthalmopathy a median of roughly six months before onset, with roughly 70% sensitivity and roughly 73% specificity.

Material: blood. The clonotype comes from a woman aged 60-75 years with Graves' ophthalmopathy. In this chain, TRBV7-2 is recombined with TRBJ1-6; TRBD1 is possibly the D segment (6 matching bases). CDR3 reads: CASSLGARGGGFSPLHF. In nucleotide form, the sequence is TGTGCCAGCAGCTTAGGTGCGAGGGGGGGCGGTTTTTCACCCCTCCACTTT.